This TCR beta chain was captured by sequencing in a study of cytomegalovirus exposure and HLA in healthy donors. Findings and caveats of the study: The authors enumerated 150 to 200 TCR beta chains as linked to cytomegalovirus.

The germline V and J ends were trimmed by 3 bases and 10 bases, with 12 bases remaining between them. Per germline, CDR1 KGHSH and CDR2 LQKENI. The CDR3 runs to 12 residues. By frequency, this clone is medium-sized. The antigen is undetermined. 60 Vbeta and 13 Jbeta primers were used in PCR. Authors' data handling: It was a later analysis that counted roughly 79 million unique TCR beta chains, of which 8.5 million to 12 million were shared. Profiling relied on immunoSEQ multiplex PCR, and the TCRdb table lists in-frame clones only, not all of them. V, J and clone size were drawn from that table, and D and trimming were deduced from the DNA. The clone table shows tens of thousands of clones, with the ten largest holding 3% to 4%.

The receptor was isolated from a man aged 18 to 29 in good health and CMV-seropositive. Sequencing was performed on PBMCs. The chain combines TRBV18 with TRBJ1-1; TRBD1 is a possible D gene (5 bases). CDR3 sequence (DNA): TGTGCCAGCTCACCCCGTTCAGGGCTAGCTTTCTTT. This codes for CASSPRSGLAFF.